This entry is about one T cell receptor (beta chain). Methods used by the authors: The assay estimated nucleated cells by amplifying reference gene primers. The protocol was immunoSEQ multiplex PCR, while the TCRdb copy is restricted to in-frame clones and leaves out a portion. V and J calls and clone size are as listed in that table; D and trimming were resolved from the DNA. The table lists roughly 200,000 clones, roughly 84% of them singletons, with over 15% in the top ten. The source of the sample is a study of blood T cell repertoires in COVID-19. Overall study context: Material from acute and convalescent COVID-19 was sourced from the United States, Italy and Spain.

Seattle patient enrollment occurred during active infection, with longitudinal follow-up thereafter. The sample was peripheral blood. The origin of this receptor is a man between 45 and 60 years old with COVID-19, enrolled during active disease.

The CDR3 DNA sequence: TGTGCCAGTAGTATACAAAGGGACAGCAATTCACCCCTCCACTTT. Translation: CASSIQRDSNSPLHF. This sequence joins TRBV19 and TRBJ1-6; TRBD1 aligns across 7 bases. The CDR3 length is 15 residues. V shed 2 bases and J 7 bases; nucleotides not matched to a gene: 5. Germline CDR1 and CDR2: LNHDA and SQIVND (reference sequence).